The 32 T cell receptor beta chains below come from one sample, sequenced in a study of breast tumors, draining lymph nodes, adjacent tissues. Samples came from axillary lymph nodes draining the breast cancer. TCRdb recomputed calls from the multiplex PCR reads with MiXCR, one row per CDR3 protein. Of about 110,000 distinct CDR3 sequences listed, about 31% are singletons. Specimen: axillary lymph node tissue. All receptors derive from a female donor with breast cancer. Some clones in this sample may be carry-over from other donors' samples.

On this clonotype: This could be a read error, since a much larger clone is one nucleotide away. This sequence joins TRBV6-2 or TRBV6-3 and TRBJ1-5; no clear D. Germline assignment: CDR1 MNHEY and CDR2 SVGEGT. This CDR3 is 13 amino acids long. V gave up 7 bases and J gave up 0 bases, with 7 bases separating them. CDR3 in amino acids: CASNTDSNQPQHF. The CDR3 DNA reads as TGTGCCAGCAATACAGATAGCAATCAGCCCCAGCATTTT.

Ten or more counts support this clonotype. The CDR3 loop reads CSACSRGHDEQYF. DNA of the CDR3: TGCAGTGCTTGTTCCAGGGGGCACGACGAGCAGTACTTC. The rearrangement uses TRBV20-1 and TRBJ2-7, with TRBD1 matching 8 bases. Looked up from germline, CDR1 is DFQATT and CDR2 is SNEGSKA (reference sequence). The V and J ends lost 5 bases and 5 bases, in that order; junction bases with no gene match: 8. There are 13 residues in the CDR3.

The chain is built from TRBV2 and TRBJ1-3; D gene unclear. Germline assignment: CDR1 SNHLY and CDR2 FYNNEI. The length of the CDR3 is 14 residues. V shed 4 bases and J shed 0 bases, with 7 bases lying between them. This CDR3 reads CASSVANSGNTIYF. The CDR3 DNA reads TGTGCCAGCAGTGTAGCGAACTCTGGAAACACCATATATTTT.

A note on this clonotype: A single base separates this from a much larger clone, so it may be a read error. This chain uses TRBV3-1 with TRBJ2-7, with a possible D match to TRBD1 (5 bases). The CDR3 covers 13 residues. Germline assignment: CDR1 LGHDT and CDR2 YNNKEL (reference sequence). CDR3 coding DNA: TGTCCCAGCAGCCAAGGGGCTCCCTACGAGCAGTACTTC. Translating gives CPSSQGAPYEQYF.

As concerns this clonotype: A read error may explain this, as a much larger clone is one base away. This chain connects TRBV20-1 to TRBJ2-3; 13 nucleotides match TRBD2. The CDR3 spans 16 residues. Unmatched junction bases numbered 7, after V lost 3 bases and J lost 4 bases. Germline loops: CDR1 DFQATT, CDR2 SNEGSKA (reference sequence). The CDR3 DNA reads as TGCAGTGCTAGCCCAGGACTAGCGGGAGCGGCAGATACGCAGTATTTT. This gives the protein CSASPGLAGAADTQYF.

This clonotype was counted at least ten times. The CDR3, as DNA: TGTGCCAGCAGCGCTGGGTACGGGGTGGAGGGGGCCAACGTCCTGACTTTC. Translated, it gives CASSAGYGVEGANVLTF. The chain is built from TRBV7-9 and TRBJ2-6, with D perhaps TRBD2 (5 bases). The germline V gene has CDR1 SEHNR and CDR2 FQNEAQ (reference sequence). The length of the CDR3 is 17 residues. Trimming stripped 5 bases from V and 4 bases from J, with 18 bases between.

This clonotype occurred many times. The genes are TRBV5-6 and TRBJ2-3; no clear D. V was pared by 4 bases and J by 0 bases, with 15 bases between. Germline assignment: CDR1 SGHDT and CDR2 YYEEEE. The CDR3 is 16 residues long. The CDR3 protein is CASSRIGLTSTDTQYF. In DNA form, the CDR3 reads TGTGCCAGCAGCCGGATCGGGCTAACTAGCACAGATACGCAGTATTTT.

In its sample, this clonotype was seen many times. The chain recombines TRBV7-6 with TRBJ1-4; D uncertain. The CDR3 contains 15 residues. CDR1 is SGHVS and CDR2 is FNYEAQ in the germline V gene. Trimming took 1 base from V and 4 from J, leaving 10 bases between them. In DNA form, the CDR3 reads TGTGCCAGCAGCTTAGAGGAGAGGTTTAATGAAAAACTGTTTTTT. Its protein product is CASSLEERFNEKLFF.

This clonotype occurred many times. This sequence joins TRBV10-3 and TRBJ1-1; D may be TRBD1 (5 bases). V was cut by 6 bases and J by 2 bases, with 13 bases left in between. This CDR3 has 14 residues. Germline CDR1 ENHRY, CDR2 SYGVKD. The CDR3 coding sequence is TGTGCCATCAGCGGACACGGCATTAACACTGAAGCTTTCTTT. It specifies CAISGHGINTEAFF.

This clonotype was seen repeatedly, ten times or more. CDR3 amino acids: CSARDSSGGEQYF. For the CDR3, the DNA is TGCAGTGCTAGAGATTCAAGCGGGGGCGAGCAGTACTTC. The V gene is TRBV20-1, the J gene TRBJ2-7; 8 bases are shared with TRBD2. The CDR3 length is 13 residues. Germline V lookup: CDR1 DFQATT, CDR2 SNEGSKA (reference sequence). The trim removed 0 bases at V and 6 bases at J, leaving 4 bases unmatched.

This clonotype was detected many times. This sequence joins TRBV27 and TRBJ2-1; 10 positions match TRBD2. Trimming removed 5 bases from V and 15 bases from J; junction bases left unmatched: 10. This CDR3 spans 13 amino acids. Germline V CDR1 and CDR2: MNHEY, SMNVEV (reference sequence). In DNA, the CDR3 is TGTGCCAGCAGTCCCACGAGCGGGAGGGCCGGGTTCTTC. It codes for CASSPTSGRAGFF.

This clonotype was detected once. The chain recombines TRBV7-9 with TRBJ2-5; 13 nucleotides agree with TRBD2. V shed 0 bases, J shed 4 bases, and the junction held 8 bases outside the gene matches. The CDR3 totals 18 residues. Per germline, CDR1 SEHNR and CDR2 FQNEAQ (reference sequence). CDR3 coding DNA: TGTGCCAGCAGCTTAGCCGCAGGACTAGCGGGAGTTGGAGAGACCCAGTACTTC. It yields the protein CASSLAAGLAGVGETQYF.

The chain employs TRBV20-1 and TRBJ2-7; 7 nucleotides match TRBD2. The CDR3 sequence is 14 residues long. The germline CDR1 and CDR2 sequences are DFQATT and SNEGSKA (reference sequence). V lost 6 bases and J lost 0; bases outside the gene matches: 8. The CDR3 reads CSARALADSYEQYF. Here the CDR3 DNA reads TGCAGTGCGAGGGCCCTAGCGGACTCCTACGAGCAGTACTTC.

As for this clonotype: This may arise from a read error, as a much more abundant clone is one base away. The chain carries TRBV6-4 and TRBJ2-2; no firm D call. This CDR3 has 14 amino acids. The germline V and J ends were trimmed by 5 bases and 5 bases, with 12 bases remaining between them. CDR1 and CDR2 (germline): MRHNA, SNTAGT. CDR3 nucleotides: TGTGCCAGCAGTCAGGTAGTAGAAACCGGGGAGCTGTTTTTT. Its translation: CASSQVVETGELFF.

This clonotype was seen many times. At one end, the junction sequence differs from germline, possibly due to a read error. This rearrangement joins TRBV6-5 to TRBJ2-7, with D perhaps matching TRBD1 (6 bases). Germline CDR1 and CDR2: MNHEY and SVGAGI. The CDR3 is 16 amino acids. DNA of the CDR3: TGTGCCAGCAGTCACTCCGCAGGGGCTGTGACCTACGAGCAGTACTTC. It codes for CASSHSAGAVTYEQYF.

This clonotype has ten or more counts. This chain connects TRBV20-1 to TRBJ1-3; maybe TRBD1 (6 bases). The CDR3 runs 14 residues. CDR1 and CDR2 (germline): DFQATT, SNEGSKA (reference sequence). With 3 bases removed from V and 0 bases from J, the gap between germline ends came to 9 bases. The CDR3 reads CSASPDSSGNTIYF. CDR3 DNA sequence: TGCAGTGCTAGCCCGGACAGCTCTGGAAACACCATATATTTT.

This rearrangement joins TRBV12-3 or TRBV12-4 to TRBJ1-1; D remains ambiguous. With 6 bases removed from V and 1 base from J, the gap between germline ends came to 9 bases. The CDR3 spans 13 residues. The DNA of the CDR3 is TGTGCCAGCAGCCCAACACCGAACACTGAAGCTTTCTTT. Protein: CASSPTPNTEAFF.

This CDR3 is CASSLDGGWAGTADTQYF. The CDR3 DNA follows: TGTGCCAGCAGCTTAGATGGGGGGTGGGCGGGGACGGCAGATACGCAGTATTTT. The chain couples TRBV7-2 to TRBJ2-3; perhaps TRBD2 as D (6 bases). The CDR3 totals 18 residues. Trimming cost V 1 base and J 4 bases, with 21 bases left between them. Germline CDR1 reads SGHTA; CDR2 reads FQGNSA.

Concerning this clonotype itself: A much larger clone is a single base away; this may be a read error. The rearrangement links TRBV6-8 to TRBJ2-2, with TRBD2 as a possible D gene (6 bases). V was shortened by 6 bases and J by 5 bases, with 10 bases between the two germline ends. This CDR3 spans 13 amino acids. In germline, CDR1 is MNHGY, CDR2 SAAAGT. Here the CDR3 DNA reads TGTGCCAGCAGGGCACGGGGGACCGGGGAGCTGTTTTTT. Residues: CASRARGTGELFF.

As concerns this clonotype: Being one base from a much bigger clone, this may be a read error. The chain links TRBV11-2 to TRBJ1-2; no reliable D call. The CDR3 is made up of 15 amino acids. The V gene lost 1 base and the J gene lost 1 base, with 10 bases spanning the gap. CDR1 and CDR2 (germline): SGHAT, FQNNGV. The CDR3 loop reads CASSLGSWVNYGYTF. CDR3 in DNA: TGTGCCAGCAGCTTAGGTTCTTGGGTTAACTATGGCTACACCTTC. The whole variable domain, filled in from reference TRBV11-2 and TRBJ1-2, reads EAGVAQSPRYKIIEKRQSVAFWCNPISGHATLYWYQQILGQGPKLLIQFQNNGVVDDSQLPKDRFSAERLKGVDSTLKIQPAKLEDSAVYLCASSLGSWVNYGYTFGSGTRLTVV.

Notes on this clonotype: One end of the junction varies from germline; a read error may be responsible. This chain links TRBV12-3 or TRBV12-4 with TRBJ2-2; 10 positions match TRBD2. The CDR3 runs to 16 residues. CDR3: CASSGLAGAYTGELLF. The CDR3, as DNA: TGTGCCAGCAGTGGCCTAGCGGGAGCTTACACCGGGGAGCTGCTTTTT.

This clonotype occurred a few times. The V gene is TRBV5-4, the J gene TRBJ2-1; the match to TRBD2 covers 7 bases. The V and J ends lost 3 bases and 2 bases, in that order; junction bases with no gene match: 14. The CDR3 has 18 amino acids. Germline V lookup: CDR1 SGHNT, CDR2 YYREEE (reference sequence). The CDR3 DNA follows: TGTGCCAGCAGCTCCGGGACTACCGGGCCTATGACCTACAATGAGCAGTTCTTC. It codes for CASSSGTTGPMTYNEQFF.

The table lists this clonotype with many counts. The chain is built from TRBV12-3 or TRBV12-4 and TRBJ2-1, with 7 bases identical to TRBD2. The CDR3 contains 14 residues. Germline trimming cut 3 bases from V and 8 bases from J; bases unmatched to any gene: 7. In DNA form, the CDR3 reads TGTGCCAGCAGTTTTGGGGGGGGAGTCGATGAGCAGTTCTTC. Amino acid sequence: CASSFGGGVDEQFF.

V gene TRBV29-1 combines with J gene TRBJ2-3; 8 positions agree with TRBD2. Trimming took 2 bases from V and 11 from J; bases not matched to a gene: 12. The CDR3 consists of 14 residues. In germline, CDR1 is SQVTM, CDR2 ANQGSEA. CDR3 nucleotide sequence: TGCAGCGTTGAACGGGGACTAGGTAGCGATGAGCAGTATTTT. As protein: CSVERGLGSDEQYF.

Details on this clonotype: A read error may produce the germline difference seen at one junction end. The chain combines TRBV6-5 with TRBJ2-3, with D perhaps matching TRBD1 or TRBD2 (5 bases each). There are 11 residues in the CDR3. CDR1 is MNHEY, CDR2 SVGAGI, per germline. In DNA form, the CDR3 reads TGTGCCAACGGTGGGACCGGAGTTCTGGATTTT. Translating it yields CANGGTGVLDF.

The chain links TRBV7-2 to TRBJ2-7; 7 bases map to TRBD2. Unmatched junction bases numbered 4, after V lost 1 base and J lost 7 bases. This CDR3 region has 13 residues. Germline V gene sequence: CDR1 SGHTA, CDR2 FQGNSA. The CDR3 nucleotides are TGTGCCAGCAGCTTAGTGAGCGGGGTGGAGCAGTACTTC. Translated, it gives CASSLVSGVEQYF.

This clonotype came up many times. This chain links TRBV20-1 with TRBJ2-2, with TRBD2 identical over 9 bases. The CDR3 extends over 14 amino acids. The J segment lost 8 bases and the V segment lost 5 bases, leaving 9 bases of the junction unmatched. The germline CDR1 and CDR2 sequences are DFQATT and SNEGSKA (reference sequence). This CDR3 is CSAGLSGSEGELFF. CDR3 bases: TGCAGTGCTGGACTTAGCGGGAGCGAGGGGGAGCTGTTTTTT.

This clonotype was counted many times. This chain links TRBV27 with TRBJ2-5; 7 bases fit TRBD2. The CDR3 consists of 14 residues. J lost 5 bases, V lost 3 bases, and 6 bases had no gene match. Germline lookup yields CDR1 MNHEY and CDR2 SMNVEV (reference sequence). The chain's CDR3 is CASSLGGRGETQYF. In DNA form, the CDR3 reads TGTGCCAGCAGTTTGGGCGGGAGAGGGGAGACCCAGTACTTC.

This sequence joins TRBV28 and TRBJ1-5, with unresolved D. The CDR3 runs 17 residues. With 6 bases removed from V and 1 base from J, the gap between germline ends came to 19 bases. Germline CDR1 reads MDHEN; CDR2 reads SYDVKM. The CDR3 DNA sequence: TGTGCCAGCAGGCCCCGAGGAAGACGGAGGAGCAATCAGCCCCAGCATTTT. Its protein product is CASRPRGRRRSNQPQHF.

This clonotype was seen at least ten times. The chain is built from TRBV20-1 and TRBJ1-5; no clear D gene. There are 14 residues in the CDR3. CDR1 is DFQATT, CDR2 SNEGSKA, per germline (reference sequence). Trimming shortened V by 1 base and J by 2 bases, and 9 bases separated the two germline ends. CDR3 region: CSARGGSGNQPQHF. The CDR3 region has the DNA TGCAGTGCTAGAGGAGGTAGTGGCAATCAGCCCCAGCATTTT.

As to this clonotype: Being one base from a much bigger clone, this may be a read error. The rearrangement links TRBV5-4 to TRBJ2-1, with D possibly matching TRBD1 (6 bases). The CDR3 is 16 residues long. V lost 3 bases and J 2 bases, leaving 15 bases between the germline ends. Germline CDR1 reads SGHNT; CDR2 reads YYREEE (reference sequence). CDR3 amino acids: CASSSRTALTYNEQFF. The CDR3 DNA is TGTGCCAGCAGCTCCAGGACAGCGCTGACCTACAATGAGCAGTTCTTC.

This clonotype was seen a handful of times. This could be a read error, since a much larger clone is one nucleotide away. This CDR3 reads CASSPGWNEQYF. The CDR3, as DNA: TGTGCCAGCAGTCCGGGATGGAACGAGCAGTACTTC. The chain carries TRBV6-2 or TRBV6-3 and TRBJ2-7, with a weak D call TRBD2 (5 bases). The CDR3 is 12 amino acids. CDR1 MNHEY and CDR2 SVGEGT come from the germline V gene. V lost 5 bases, J lost 5 bases, and 10 bases lay in between.